This T cell receptor (beta chain) derives from a study of cytomegalovirus exposure and HLA in healthy donors. Trimming removed 2 bases from V and 7 bases from J; junction bases left unmatched: 6. The germline V gene encodes CDR1 MNHNS and CDR2 SASEGT. The CDR3 runs to 14 residues. In regard to this clone: Its cognate antigen is unknown.

PCR amplification relied on 60 Vbeta primers (plus 13 Jbeta primers). Profiling relied on immunoSEQ multiplex PCR, and the TCRdb table lists in-frame clones only, not all of them. The data hold 100,000 to 150,000 clones, with approximately 87% observed a single time. Findings of the study overall: Because they were indistinguishable, some V segments, including TRBV6-2 and TRBV6-3, were excluded.

The TCR originated in a man in his forties in good health and CMV-seronegative. Sequenced: PBMCs. The chain has TRBV6-1 and TRBJ1-2; 8 bases agree with TRBD1. For the CDR3, the DNA is TGTGCCAGCAGTGAAAGGCAGGGGGCCTCTGGCTACACCTTC. Its protein product is CASSERQGASGYTF.